What follows describes a single T cell receptor beta chain. Its antigen remains unidentified. This entry belongs to a study of T cell responses to AZD1222 COVID-19 vaccine. Study results and caveats: Repertoires were collected only later (after the peak T cell response had occurred). Mapped onto spike, vaccine-associated CD4 TCRs spanned it and were dominant at 160-218 and 743-854.

Germline V lookup: CDR1 KGHSH, CDR2 LQKENI. The CDR3 runs to 12 residues. Trimming cost V 5 bases and J 2 bases, with 6 bases left between them. Measured with immunoSEQ multiplex PCR; TCRdb has only the in-frame clones, and not every one. The sample carries about 130,000 clones, around nine tenths recorded once. Source: peripheral blood, taken on day 0 of AZD1222 vaccination. The chain is built from TRBV18 and TRBJ1-2; D remains ambiguous. This TCR was sampled from an adult in good health. CDR3 residues: CASSTRNYGYTF. The CDR3 coding sequence is TGTGCCAGCTCAACGCGGAACTATGGCTACACCTTC. The variable domain in full, with the rest retrieved from reference TRBV18 and TRBJ1-2, is NAGVMQNPRHLVRRRGQEARLRCSPMKGHSHVYWYRQLPEEGLKFMVYLQKENIIDESGMPKERFSAEFPKEGPSILRIQQVVRGDSAAYFCASSTRNYGYTFGSGTRLTVV.